This T cell receptor beta chain comes out of a study of patients with pleural tuberculosis. This clonotype was observed at least ten times. The germline V and J ends were trimmed by 5 bases and 5 bases, with 16 bases remaining between them. Germline values: CDR1 DFQATT, CDR2 SNEGSKA (reference sequence). The CDR3 spans 14 residues. TCRdb reanalysed the reads using MiXCR and keeps one entry per CDR3 protein. This table has nearly 30,000 distinct CDR3 sequences, 15% to 20% appearing once. Sequenced: peripheral blood. This TCR came from a human donor with pleural tuberculosis. V is TRBV20-1 and J is TRBJ2-1; tentatively, D is TRBD2 (6 bases). As DNA, the CDR3 is TGCAGTGCTTTCGACCGGGAGCTGAACAATGAGCAGTTCTTC. Protein sequence: CSAFDRELNNEQFF.